This TCR beta chain is from a study of T cell repertoires in cytomegalovirus infection (dated by TCRdb to about 2019). Turning to the overall study: Donor HLA type was relevant to the analysis, because carriage of CMV infection together with the matching HLA type was indicated by public TCR beta signatures.

Sequenced using an Illumina HiSeq 1500. TCRdb handled the public reads itself, with Q25 trimming in fastp and clone calling in MiXCR, and kept productive beta chains. CDR3 protein duplicates are merged, each entry listing the most common genes and DNA. The sample profile shows under 250,000 distinct CDR3 sequences; around 6.4% of them were found once. The top ten clones comprise around 6.5% of the sample. Including the terminal cysteine and phenylalanine, the CDR3 comprises 14 residues. Only CDR3 DNA is held: 42 bases, read in frame from base 1. Germline trimming: 3 bases from V, 10 bases from J; junction bases outside gene matches: 3. Sequences LGHDT (CDR1) and YNNKEL (CDR2) are obtained from the germline V gene (reference sequence). This clonotype was picked up many times. Its antigen is unknown. No base quality values were provided; no much bigger clone lies one nucleotide off. The investigation overall reported the following: Carriers of CMV infection plus the relevant HLA type were discriminated by the cumulative frequency of public TCR beta family members in the study cohort and in an independent roughly 400-donor cohort. The ex vivo response was dominated by HLA-C-restricted CMV-specific TCR beta clonotypes, which also provided the single most frequent clonotype in two of eight donors.

The sequence links TRBV3-1 to TRBJ2-1, with 13 bases aligning to TRBD2. Sequencing input: PBMCs. The receptor was derived from a human donor in good health (CMV status not recorded). Some clones in this sample may be carry-over from other donors' samples. CDR3 reads: CASSHGTSGEEQFF. At the DNA level, the sequence is TGTGCCAGCAGCCACGGGACTAGCGGGGAGGAGCAGTTCTTC.